The text below deals with one T cell receptor (beta chain). What it binds is unknown. These data come from a study of T cell responses to AZD1222 COVID-19 vaccine. Germline V lookup: CDR1 ENHRY, CDR2 SYGVKD. The V gene end was trimmed by 2 bases and the J gene end by 1 base; junction bases not matched to a gene: 5. CDR3 length: 16 residues. Findings and caveats of the study: AZD1222 recipients seropositive at baseline numbered only six or seven. Per reports, nearly half of all spike-specific TCRs target regions that are unmutated in variants. There were repertoire samples only from the period after the peak T cell response.

Using immunoSEQ multiplex PCR, the repertoire was profiled, and TCRdb retains in-frame clones only, with some absent. Of roughly 180,000 clones in the sample, around 90% are singletons; the top ten hold 1.5% to 2%. This chain connects TRBV10-3 to TRBJ1-3; 7 bases align to TRBD1. This specimen consisted of peripheral blood, obtained on day 0 of AZD1222 vaccination. This sequence originates from an adult in good health. For the CDR3, the DNA is TGTGCCATCAGTGAGAGGCAGGGGGAATCTGGAAACACCATATATTTT. This codes for CAISERQGESGNTIYF.